This TCR beta chain was found in a study of blood T cells in healthy people across ages. Then a second PCR, running roughly 7 to 12 cycles, was carried out with a sample-barcoded 5' primer and a J-beta primer mix. Each TCR beta cDNA got a 12-nucleotide random molecular identifier. TCRdb recomputed calls from the 5' RACE reads with MiXCR, one row per CDR3 protein. The sample contains roughly 800,000 distinct CDR3 sequences, about 37% of which appear only once. Extracted total RNA amounted to at least 5.5 micrograms for each sample. Per germline, CDR1 SGHNT and CDR2 YYREEE (reference sequence). The CDR3 runs to 15 residues. V lost 7 bases, J lost 2 bases, and 9 bases stayed unmatched. This clonotype was picked up many times.

V usage is TRBV5-4 and J usage is TRBJ2-5, with TRBD2 identical over 9 bases. This clonotype was sampled from a young man in good health. Input material: blood. This CDR3 is CASGTAGGTQETQYF. The DNA for the CDR3 is TGTGCCAGCGGGACAGCGGGGGGAACTCAAGAGACCCAGTACTTC.